This TCR beta chain came from a study of identical twins. Germline loops: CDR1 DFQATT, CDR2 SNEGSKA (reference sequence). V lost 0 bases, J lost 5 bases, and 11 bases lay in between. The CDR3 is 14 residues long. Each CDR3 protein is one row after TCRdb ran MiXCR on the 5' RACE reads. Among around 160,000 distinct CDR3 sequences listed, approximately 4% were seen once. Donors uniformly comprised healthy Caucasians. This clonotype was picked up many times. Its antigen is currently unknown. Whole-study findings and limits: Whereas memory repertoires showed no such difference, abundant cord blood beta clonotypes carried fewer insertions. Out-of-frame TCR alpha sharing observed in monozygotic twins exceeded model estimates.

The V gene is TRBV20-1, the J gene TRBJ2-1, with no clear D. Sequencing was performed on memory T cells sorted from blood. The source is a man between 18 and 29 years old in good health. The CDR3 nucleotides are TGCAGTGCTAGAGACTACTCTAAGCACAATGAGCAGTTCTTC. It codes for CSARDYSKHNEQFF.